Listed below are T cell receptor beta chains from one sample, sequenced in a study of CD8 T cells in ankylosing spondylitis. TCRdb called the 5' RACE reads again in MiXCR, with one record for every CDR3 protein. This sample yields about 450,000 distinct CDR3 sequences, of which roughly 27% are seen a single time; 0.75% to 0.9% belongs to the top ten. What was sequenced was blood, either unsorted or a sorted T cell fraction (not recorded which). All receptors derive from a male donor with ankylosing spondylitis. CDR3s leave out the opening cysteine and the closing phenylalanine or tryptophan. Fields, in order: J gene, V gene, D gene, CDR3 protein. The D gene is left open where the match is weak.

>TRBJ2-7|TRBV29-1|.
SVSRNNAYEQY
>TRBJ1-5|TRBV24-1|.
ATSDAGFQPQH
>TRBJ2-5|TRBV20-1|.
SARVPRAGRETQY
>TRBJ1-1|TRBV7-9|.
ASSLSGSNTEAF
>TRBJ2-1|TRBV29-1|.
SVESPRDEQF
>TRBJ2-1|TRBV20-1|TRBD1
SCPAGQGNHEQF
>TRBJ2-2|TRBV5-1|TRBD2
ASSFTGGRTGELF
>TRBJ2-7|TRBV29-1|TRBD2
SVEPSGSGNEQY
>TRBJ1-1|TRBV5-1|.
ASRLGDGLMNTEAF
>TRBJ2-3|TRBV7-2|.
ASSLRQSTDTQY